What follows is one T cell receptor (beta chain) and its context. Its specificity is not known. This sample was included in a study of T cell repertoires in cytomegalovirus infection. Across the study: CMV infection plus the matching HLA type was flagged by public TCR beta signatures.

CDR3 length equals 14 residues. Trimming removed 4 bases from V and 8 bases from J, with 17 bases in between. Germline V gene data show CDR1 as LGHDT and CDR2 as YNNKEL (reference sequence). TCRdb called the reads again in MiXCR, with one record for every CDR3 protein. The sample includes under 850,000 distinct CDR3 sequences, 35% of them seen just once. Study findings and constraints: Pooled public TCR beta family frequency picked out CMV carriers with the relevant HLA.

The chain combines TRBV3-1 with TRBJ1-2; the D gene is possibly TRBD1 (5 bases). The sequence was obtained from a human donor in good health (CMV status not recorded). Some clones in this sample may be carry-over from other donors' samples. Material: PBMCs. The CDR3 reads CASSPGTVQRGYTF. Here the CDR3 DNA reads TGTGCCAGCAGCCCTGGGACCGTTCAAAGGGGCTACACCTTC. The full variable domain, its missing parts supplied by reference TRBV3-1 and TRBJ1-2, is DTAVSQTPKYLVTQMGNDKSIKCEQNLGHDTMYWYKQDSKKFLKIMFSYNNKELIINETVPNRFSPKSPDKAHLNLHINSLELGDSAVYFCASSPGTVQRGYTFGSGTRLTVV.